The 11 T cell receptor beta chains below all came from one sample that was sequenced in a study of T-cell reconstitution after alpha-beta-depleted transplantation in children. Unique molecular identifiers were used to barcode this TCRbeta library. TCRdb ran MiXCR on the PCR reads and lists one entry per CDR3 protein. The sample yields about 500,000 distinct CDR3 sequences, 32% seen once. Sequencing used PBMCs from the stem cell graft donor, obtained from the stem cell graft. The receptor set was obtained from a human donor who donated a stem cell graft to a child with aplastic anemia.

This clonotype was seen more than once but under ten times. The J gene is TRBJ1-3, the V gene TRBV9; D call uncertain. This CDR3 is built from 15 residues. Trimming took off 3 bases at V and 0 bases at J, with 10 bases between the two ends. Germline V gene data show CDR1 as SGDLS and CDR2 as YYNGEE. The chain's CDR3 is CASSGTQSSGNTIYF. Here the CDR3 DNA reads TGTGCCAGCAGCGGGACCCAGAGCTCTGGAAACACCATATATTTT. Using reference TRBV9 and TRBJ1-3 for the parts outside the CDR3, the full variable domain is DSGVTQTPKHLITATGQRVTLRCSPRSGDLSVYWYQQSLDQGLQFLIQYYNGEERAKGNILERFSAQQFPDLHSELNLSSLELGDSALYFCASSGTQSSGNTIYFGEGSWLTVV.

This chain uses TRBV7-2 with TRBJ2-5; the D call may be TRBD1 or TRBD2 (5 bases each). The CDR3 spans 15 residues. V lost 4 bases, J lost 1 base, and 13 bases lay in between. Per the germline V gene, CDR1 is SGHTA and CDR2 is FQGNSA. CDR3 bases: TGTGCCAGCAGCTCAGGGTTGAGGGCCCAAGAGACCCAGTACTTC. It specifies CASSSGLRAQETQYF.

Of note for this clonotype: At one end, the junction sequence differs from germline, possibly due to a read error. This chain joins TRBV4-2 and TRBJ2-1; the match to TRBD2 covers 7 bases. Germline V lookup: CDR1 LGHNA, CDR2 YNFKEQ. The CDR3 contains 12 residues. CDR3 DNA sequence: TGCGCCAGCAGCCAAGCGGGGAATGAGCAGTTCTTC. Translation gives CASSQAGNEQFF.

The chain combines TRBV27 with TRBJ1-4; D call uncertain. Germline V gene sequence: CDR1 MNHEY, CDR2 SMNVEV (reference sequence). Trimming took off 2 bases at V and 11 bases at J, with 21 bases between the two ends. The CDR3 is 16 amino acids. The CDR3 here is CASSLVISGSVNKLFF. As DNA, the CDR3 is TGTGCCAGCAGTTTAGTAATATCGGGTTCGGTGAACAAACTGTTTTTT.

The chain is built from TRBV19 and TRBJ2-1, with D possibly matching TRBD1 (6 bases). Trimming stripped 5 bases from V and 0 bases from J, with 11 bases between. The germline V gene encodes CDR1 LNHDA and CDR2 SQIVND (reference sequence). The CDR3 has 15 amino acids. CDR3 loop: CASSLQGPSYNEQFF. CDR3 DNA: TGTGCCAGTAGTTTACAGGGACCCTCCTACAATGAGCAGTTCTTC.

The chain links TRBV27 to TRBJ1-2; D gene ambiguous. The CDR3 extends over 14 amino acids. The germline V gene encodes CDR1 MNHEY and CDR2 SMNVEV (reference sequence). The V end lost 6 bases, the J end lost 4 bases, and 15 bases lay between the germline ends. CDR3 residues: CASRDPGRVYGYTF. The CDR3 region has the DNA TGTGCCAGCAGGGACCCTGGGAGGGTCTATGGCTACACCTTC.

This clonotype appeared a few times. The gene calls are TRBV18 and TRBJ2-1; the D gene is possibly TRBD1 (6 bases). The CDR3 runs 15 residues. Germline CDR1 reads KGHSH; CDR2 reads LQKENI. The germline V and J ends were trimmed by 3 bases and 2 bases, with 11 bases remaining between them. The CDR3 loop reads CASSPGADAYNEQFF. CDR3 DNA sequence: TGTGCCAGCTCACCGGGGGCGGATGCCTACAATGAGCAGTTCTTC.

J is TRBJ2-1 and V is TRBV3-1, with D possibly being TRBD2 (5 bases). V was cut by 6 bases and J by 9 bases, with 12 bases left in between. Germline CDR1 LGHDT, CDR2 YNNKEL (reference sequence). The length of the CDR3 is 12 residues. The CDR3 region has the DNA TGTGCCAGCAGGCACTCCCGGGGTGAGCAGTTCTTC. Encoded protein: CASRHSRGEQFF.

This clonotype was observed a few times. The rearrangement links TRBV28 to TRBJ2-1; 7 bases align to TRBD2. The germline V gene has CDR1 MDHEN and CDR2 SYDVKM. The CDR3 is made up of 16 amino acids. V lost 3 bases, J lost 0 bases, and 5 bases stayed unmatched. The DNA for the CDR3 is TGTGCCAGCAGTTTGTGGGGCGGGAGCTCCTACAATGAGCAGTTCTTC. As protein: CASSLWGGSSYNEQFF.

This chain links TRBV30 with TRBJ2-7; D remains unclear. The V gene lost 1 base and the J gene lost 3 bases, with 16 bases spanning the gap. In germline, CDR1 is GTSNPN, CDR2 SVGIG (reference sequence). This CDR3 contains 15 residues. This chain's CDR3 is CAWSGRVSVDYEQYF. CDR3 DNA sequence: TGTGCCTGGAGTGGCCGGGTTTCCGTTGACTACGAGCAGTACTTC.

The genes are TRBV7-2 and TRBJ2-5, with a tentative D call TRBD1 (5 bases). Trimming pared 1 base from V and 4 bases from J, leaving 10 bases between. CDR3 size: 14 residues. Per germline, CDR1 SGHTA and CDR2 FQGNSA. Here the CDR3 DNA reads TGTGCCAGCAGCTTAGTAAAGGGGATAGAGACCCAGTACTTC. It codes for CASSLVKGIETQYF.